This T cell receptor (beta chain) was found in a study of spatial heterogeneity in lung cancer. Study at large: The donors were 72 patients with non-small cell lung cancer that was early-stage and untreated.

MiXCR, applied by TCRdb to the 5' RACE reads, yields one record per CDR3 protein. The sample contains 110,000 or so distinct CDR3 sequences, approximately 10% of which appear only once. The length of the CDR3 is 13 residues. J gave up 8 bases and V 8 bases, and 3 bases lay outside the gene matches. The germline V gene has CDR1 SEHNR and CDR2 FQNEAQ (reference sequence). Documented time point: blood at routine non-recurrence follow-up after resection. The input material, whole RNA from tumor, nontumor lung or frozen PBMC, was sequenced unsorted. This clonotype turned up a few times. The source is a female donor with early-stage non-small cell lung cancer. The starting material was PBMCs, obtained at follow-up. The chain links TRBV7-9 to TRBJ2-1; 13 bases are shared with TRBD2. CDR3 DNA: TGTGCCAGCCGACTAGCGGGAGGCCATGAGCAGTTCTTC. This encodes CASRLAGGHEQFF.